The present T cell receptor beta chain was sequenced within a study of blood T cell repertoires in COVID-19 (dated by TCRdb to between 2020 and 2021). The study in broad terms: Samples from collaborators originated in the United States, Italy and Spain and spanned both the acute and convalescent phases of COVID-19. Subjects who had been exposed to COVID-19, were actively infected with it, or had recovered from it provided the deeply sampled blood TCRbeta repertoires that made up the dataset. The repertoires were released in a freely available public database intended as a resource for research on the immune response to SARS-CoV-2. Nearly every sample came with metadata listing a de-identified subject ID, COVID-19 status, age in years and sex. Samples were obtained from the ongoing ImmuneRACE study (first 160 participants) and from 950 to 1,500 subjects provided by 6 global collaborators. The material from the prospective study consisted of cDNA or gDNA derived from T cells, B-cell-depleted T cells, or PBMCs. Where available, HLA class I and class II types were obtained from metadata supplied by the sample provider rather than from assay-based typing.

TCRbeta CDR3 regions were amplified from genomic DNA using the immunoSEQ Assay, a bias-controlled multiplex PCR. On the authors' methods: Within the assay, amplification of reference gene primers was used to estimate how many nucleated cells each sample contained. Sequence reads were collapsed and filtered to measure the absolute abundance of every unique TCRbeta CDR3 rearrangement. For each sample, productive Simpson clonality was calculated by taking the square root of Simpson's diversity index across productive rearrangements. The clones in this table, taken by TCRdb from immuneACCESS, are in-frame only. Not every clone is retained; where verified, under half of the shortfall comes from an unresolved V gene, and the cause of the rest is unknown. V and J calls and clone size are as listed in that table; D and trimming were resolved from the DNA. In this sample the table shows around 450,000 clones, roughly nine tenths of which occur a single time. The biggest ten clones account for about 2% of the sample.

In the prospective study, participants were roughly 18 to 95 years old, resided in about two dozen geographic areas of the United States, and were enrolled through a virtual design. In the prospective study, participants were assigned to cohorts based on the clinical history participants reported in a screening survey and a study questionnaire. In the prospective study, whole blood, serum and a nasopharyngeal or oropharyngeal swab were collected from each participant by mobile phlebotomists. Over an approximately 2-month period, participants in the prospective study had the option of providing additional blood draws and questionnaires. Before DNA extraction, prospective study blood samples were shipped either frozen or at room temperature. Broad study findings and their caveats: The quantity of clinical and demographic metadata differed by source and by participant and was supplied without curation.

Concerning this clone: This clone's antigen is unknown. The input lacks base qualities; no much larger clone sits a single base away.

The junction carries 15 bases between V and J, which are trimmed by 8 bases and 1 base respectively. The cysteine opens and the phenylalanine closes a CDR3 of 16 amino acids. Of the read, only the CDR3 DNA is kept; its 48 bases are in frame from base 1. As encoded in the germline V gene, CDR1 is SGHAT while CDR2 is FQNNGV. The TCR originated in a woman between 18 and 29 years old with acute COVID-19. This chain is built from TRBV11-2 and TRBJ2-6; TRBD1 is a possible D gene, resting on 7 matching bases. The sequencing input was PBMCs or T cells enriched from blood (not recorded which). In nucleotide form, the sequence is TGTGCCAGCGGGCGGGACAGCGGATCTGGGGCCAACGTCCTGACTTTC. It is translated as CASGRDSGSGANVLTF.